This T cell receptor beta chain was sequenced during a study of T-cell memory formation after mild COVID-19. Study background: The two donors had largely donor-specific TCR clusters. Broader study findings: Cross-reactive memory apparently joined, as some responding clones appeared in pre-infection memory. Clones shrinking between day 15 and 85 showed a balanced CD4/CD8 split, and those that grew later tilted toward CD4+.

The CDR3 has 15 residues. V shed 5 bases and J shed 7 bases, with 21 bases lying between them. As for this clonotype: Its specificity is unknown.

TCRdb called the 5' RACE reads again in MiXCR, with one record for every CDR3 protein. In the table there are just over 400,000 distinct CDR3 sequences, about 22% of which are singletons. The chain joins TRBV12-3 or TRBV12-4 to TRBJ2-7, with D possibly matching TRBD1 (6 bases). Sample: PBMCs or a T cell subset sorted from them (not recorded which). This TCR was sampled from an adult woman who had mild COVID-19 (a few samples of this study predate the infection). Cell type and time point are not known. CDR3 bases: TGTGCCAGCAGTCTCTGGGGCCAGGGGACGCGGGAGCAGTACTTC. Encoded protein: CASSLWGQGTREQYF.